This TCR beta chain was identified during a study of blood T cells in healthy people across ages. About this clonotype: What it recognizes is unknown.

Then a second PCR, running about 6 to 12 cycles, was carried out with a sample-barcoded 5' primer and a J-beta primer mix. TCRdb re-called the 5' RACE reads with MiXCR, one entry per CDR3 protein. Among about 840,000 distinct CDR3 sequences listed, about 29% were seen once. Study-wide findings and caveats: Fewer expanded clones and more diversity marked long-lived versus aged donors.

There are 15 residues in the CDR3. The V gene's germline CDR1 is DFQATT and CDR2 SNEGSKA (reference sequence). V was pared by 5 bases and J by 6 bases, with 13 bases of the junction left unmatched. The sample also formed part of further work on T cells of mothers and their children. Turning to that study: Over 8.5 million TCR beta CDR3 reads were obtained from each mother, and some 3.2 million from each child. Pairs that are related and pairs that are unrelated have TCR recombination output shaped similarly by thymic selection.

The source is a woman aged 40 to 50 in good health. The source material was blood. The rearrangement joins TRBV20-1 to TRBJ2-1; 7 bases fit TRBD2. CDR3 amino acids: CSARLAVGLRNEQFF. As DNA, the CDR3 is TGCAGTGCTCGGCTAGCGGTGGGGCTTCGCAATGAGCAGTTCTTC.